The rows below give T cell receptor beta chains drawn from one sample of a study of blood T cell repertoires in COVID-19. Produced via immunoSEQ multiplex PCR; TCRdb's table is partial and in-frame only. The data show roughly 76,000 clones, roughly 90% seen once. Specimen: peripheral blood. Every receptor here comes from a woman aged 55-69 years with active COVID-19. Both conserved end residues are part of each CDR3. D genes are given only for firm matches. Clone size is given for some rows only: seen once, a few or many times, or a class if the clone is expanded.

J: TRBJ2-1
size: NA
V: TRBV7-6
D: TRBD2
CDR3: CASSSTPSGTYNEQFF
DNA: TGTGCCAGCAGCTCTACCCCTAGCGGTACCTACAATGAGCAGTTCTTC

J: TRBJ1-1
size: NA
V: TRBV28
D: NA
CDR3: CASSFRSVNTEAFF
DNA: TGTGCCAGCAGTTTTCGTTCGGTGAACACTGAAGCTTTCTTT

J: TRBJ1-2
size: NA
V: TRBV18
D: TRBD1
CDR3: CASSLPLAGGYGYTF
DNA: TGTGCCAGCTCACTCCCTCTGGCAGGGGGCTATGGCTACACCTTC

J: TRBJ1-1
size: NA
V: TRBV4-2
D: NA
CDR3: CASSQVQVMNTEAFF
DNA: TGTGCCAGCAGCCAAGTACAGGTCATGAACACTGAAGCTTTCTTT

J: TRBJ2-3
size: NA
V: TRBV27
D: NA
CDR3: CASSLRGGDTQYF
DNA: TGTGCCAGCAGTTTACGGGGAGGAGATACGCAGTATTTT

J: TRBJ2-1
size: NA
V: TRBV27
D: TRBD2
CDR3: CASSLSLAGVNEQFF
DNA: TGTGCCAGCAGTTTATCGCTAGCGGGAGTCAATGAGCAGTTCTTC

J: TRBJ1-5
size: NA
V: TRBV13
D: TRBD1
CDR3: CASSQGTGAGQPQHF
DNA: TGTGCCAGCAGCCAGGGGACAGGGGCAGGTCAGCCCCAGCATTTT

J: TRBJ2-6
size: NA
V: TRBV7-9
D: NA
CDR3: CASSTGLILISGANVLTF
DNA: TGTGCCAGCAGCACGGGACTTATCCTGATTTCTGGGGCCAACGTCCTGACTTTC

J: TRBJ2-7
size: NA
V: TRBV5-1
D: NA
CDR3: CASSSAPGGASGEQYF
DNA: TGCGCCAGCAGCTCCGCCCCCGGCGGTGCTTCGGGCGAGCAGTACTTC

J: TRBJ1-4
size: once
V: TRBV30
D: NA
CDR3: CAWRTALNEKLFF
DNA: TGTGCCTGGAGGACAGCTCTTAATGAAAAACTGTTTTTT

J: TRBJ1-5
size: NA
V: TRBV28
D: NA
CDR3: CASTPDRDSNQPQHF
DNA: TGTGCCAGCACTCCGGACAGAGATAGCAATCAGCCCCAGCATTTT

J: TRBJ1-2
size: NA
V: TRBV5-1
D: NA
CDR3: CASSLEGVVGYGYTF
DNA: TGCGCCAGCAGCTTGGAAGGGGTGGTTGGCTATGGCTACACCTTC

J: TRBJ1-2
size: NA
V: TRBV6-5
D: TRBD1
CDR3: CASSFRTGSAYGYTF
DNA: TGTGCCAGCAGTTTTCGGACAGGTTCGGCCTATGGCTACACCTTC

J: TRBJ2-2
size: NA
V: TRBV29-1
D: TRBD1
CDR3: CSVLGGTGRAGELFF
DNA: TGCAGCGTTCTGGGAGGGACAGGGAGGGCCGGGGAGCTGTTTTTT

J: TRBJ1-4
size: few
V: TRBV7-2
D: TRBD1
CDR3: CASSLGDREDEKLFF
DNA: TGTGCCAGCAGCTTAGGAGACAGGGAAGATGAAAAACTGTTTTTT

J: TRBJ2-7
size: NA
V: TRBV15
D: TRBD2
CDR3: CATSRDLAGGPYEQYF
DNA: TGTGCCACCAGCAGAGATTTAGCGGGAGGGCCCTACGAGCAGTACTTC